This T cell receptor (beta chain) was profiled in a study of T cell responses to AZD1222 COVID-19 vaccine. The assay was immunoSEQ multiplex PCR, and TCRdb's table has in-frame clones only and misses some. The table has about 120,000 clones, more than 85% seen once. The sequence came from an adult who received the AZD1222 COVID-19 vaccine. The sequencing here drew on peripheral blood, taken 28 days after the second AZD1222 dose.

Here the CDR3 DNA reads TGTGCCAGCCGCCCCGGAGCGACTAGCGCCACAGATACGCAGTATTTT. It codes for CASRPGATSATDTQYF. The J gene is TRBJ2-3, the V gene TRBV18; 8 positions agree with TRBD2. Germline CDR1 KGHSH, CDR2 LQKENI. The CDR3 extends over 16 amino acids. V dropped 8 bases and J dropped 2; count of bases not matched to a gene: 12.